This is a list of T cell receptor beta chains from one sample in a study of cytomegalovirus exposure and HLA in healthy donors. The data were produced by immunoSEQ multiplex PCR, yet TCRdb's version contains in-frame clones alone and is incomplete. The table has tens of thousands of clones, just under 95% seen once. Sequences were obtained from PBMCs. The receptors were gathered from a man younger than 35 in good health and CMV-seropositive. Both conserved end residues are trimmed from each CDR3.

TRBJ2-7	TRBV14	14	ASSQRDSFIWGEQY
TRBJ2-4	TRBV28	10	ATGGMQNIQY
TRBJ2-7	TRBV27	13	ASADSGTGGHEQY
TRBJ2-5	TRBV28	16	ASNAGLAGGFVQETQY
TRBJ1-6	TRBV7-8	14	ASSLVSMTGGSPLH
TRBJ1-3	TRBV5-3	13	ARSFSPTSGNTIY
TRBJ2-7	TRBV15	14	ATQLGRSSLMDEQY
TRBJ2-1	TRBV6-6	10	ASSSRTGEQF
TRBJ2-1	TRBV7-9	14	ASRGTGTEYYNEQF
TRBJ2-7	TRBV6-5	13	ASSYVGGTGYEQY
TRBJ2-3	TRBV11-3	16	ASSDCSMAPVSTDTQY
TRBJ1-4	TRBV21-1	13	ASSTRAGSNEKLF
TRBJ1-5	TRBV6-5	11	ASSWQGNQPQH
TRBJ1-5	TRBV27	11	ASRQGASQPQH
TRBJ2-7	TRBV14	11	ASGLATGYEQY
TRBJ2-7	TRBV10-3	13	AISESTGGSYEQY
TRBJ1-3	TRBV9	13	ASSPRQVDGNTIY
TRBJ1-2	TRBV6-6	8	ASSSYGYT
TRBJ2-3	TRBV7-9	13	ASSTGTVWTDTQY
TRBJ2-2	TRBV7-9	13	ASSGTPKNTGELF
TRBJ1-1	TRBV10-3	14	AISSDRVGRGTEAF
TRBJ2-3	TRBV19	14	ASRTTGTGATDTQY
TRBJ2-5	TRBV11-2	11	ASSFSGEETQY
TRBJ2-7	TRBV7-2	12	ASSLSGTSREQY
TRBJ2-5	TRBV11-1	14	ASSLPIGQIQETQY
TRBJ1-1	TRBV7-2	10	ASSPSKIEAF
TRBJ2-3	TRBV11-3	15	ASSPVFGEDSTDTQY
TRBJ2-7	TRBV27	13	ASSSNTGGTYEQY
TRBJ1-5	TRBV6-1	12	ASSEGTENQPQH
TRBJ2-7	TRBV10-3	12	AIIIGDITYEQY
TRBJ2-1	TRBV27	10	ASSGGVNEQF
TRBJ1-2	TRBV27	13	ASSLSLGRNYGYT
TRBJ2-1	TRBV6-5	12	ASSYSEGADEQF
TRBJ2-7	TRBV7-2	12	ASSLGQASYEQY
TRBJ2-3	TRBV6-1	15	ASSAPSGTLWGDTQY
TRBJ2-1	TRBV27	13	ASSLSGGAYNEQF
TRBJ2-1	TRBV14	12	ASSQDHPVSEQF
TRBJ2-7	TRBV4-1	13	ASSQFSGSGYEQY
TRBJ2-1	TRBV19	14	ASSIVLREEDNEQF
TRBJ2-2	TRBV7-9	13	ASSLGEPNTGELF
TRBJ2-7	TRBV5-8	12	ASSLVAPGTGGF
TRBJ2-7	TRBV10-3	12	AIGREALSYEQY
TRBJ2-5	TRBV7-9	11	ASSPGTQETQY
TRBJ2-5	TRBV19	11	TSSITGGETQY
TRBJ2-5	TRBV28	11	ASSLSSRETQY
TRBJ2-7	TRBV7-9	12	ASSFFTVDYEQY
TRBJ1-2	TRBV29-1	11	SVAQGVNYGYT
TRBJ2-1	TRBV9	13	ASSVDGNSYNEQF
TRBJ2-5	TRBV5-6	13	ASSSLTGYQETQY
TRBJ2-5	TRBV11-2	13	ASSLGIAGVETQY
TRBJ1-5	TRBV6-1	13	ASSEGQNSNQPQH